The source of this T cell receptor beta chain is a study of blood T cell repertoires in COVID-19. Across the whole study: From the United States, Italy and Spain came samples of acute and convalescent COVID-19.

Per the original methods: Researchers report that nucleated cell counts were estimated from reference gene primer amplification. Data came from immunoSEQ multiplex PCR; TCRdb stores just in-frame clones and leaves some out. For V, J and clone size, that table is used; D and trimming come from the DNA. The data contain under 300,000 clones, 75% to 90% of them singletons. With 4 bases removed from V and 9 bases from J, the gap between germline ends came to 16 bases. The germline V gene encodes CDR1 LNHDA and CDR2 SQIVND (reference sequence). The CDR3 consists of 15 residues. This sequence was found in a woman aged 40-49 years with acute or convalescent COVID-19. Sequenced input: peripheral blood. The rearrangement links TRBV19 to TRBJ1-6; tentative D call: TRBD1 (5 bases). CDR3 bases: TGTGCCAGTAGTACCGCGGGGGGGTCGGGTTCACCCCTCCACTTT. Residues: CASSTAGGSGSPLHF. The whole variable domain, remainder taken from reference TRBV19 and TRBJ1-6, is DGGITQSPKYLFRKEGQNVTLSCEQNLNHDAMYWYRQDPGQGLRLIYYSQIVNDFQKGDIAEGYSVSREKKESFPLTVTSAQKNPTAFYLCASSTAGGSGSPLHFGNGTRLTVT.